The 32 T cell receptor beta chains presented below share a single source sample, sequenced in a study of T cell changes during pregnancy in multiple sclerosis. Clones were read by immunoSEQ multiplex PCR, and TCRdb kept only the in-frame ones, dropping some. This sample has approximately 89,000 clones; approximately 94% occur once, and the top ten carry around 0.86%. Sequenced material: peripheral blood, taken in the third trimester of pregnancy. The origin of the receptors is a female donor with multiple sclerosis, enrolled in a pregnancy study.

The chain couples TRBV7-2 to TRBJ2-5; possible D gene TRBD1, 5 bases. Per germline, CDR1 SGHTA and CDR2 FQGNSA. CDR3 length: 13 residues. With 1 base removed from V and 3 bases from J, the gap between germline ends came to 6 bases. CDR3 region: CASSLEGEETQYF. The DNA of the CDR3 is TGTGCCAGCAGCTTAGAAGGGGAAGAGACCCAGTACTTC.

This chain joins TRBV28 and TRBJ2-6, with a weak D call TRBD1 (6 bases). The CDR3 extends over 19 amino acids. Germline V gene data show CDR1 as MDHEN and CDR2 as SYDVKM. The V end lost 5 bases, the J end lost 1 base, and 21 bases lay between the germline ends. Written as DNA, the CDR3 is TGTGCCAGCAGTCTACAGGGACAAACAGCCGATTCTGGGGCCAACGTCCTGACTTTC. Amino acids: CASSLQGQTADSGANVLTF.

This clone was picked up one time. This chain joins TRBV5-1 and TRBJ2-1; 7 nucleotides agree with TRBD2. The CDR3 has 14 amino acids. Trimming took 9 bases from V and 5 from J; bases not matched to a gene: 11. Germline-derived CDR1 and CDR2 are SGHRS and YFSETQ. CDR3 sequence: CATSDLAENNEQFF. CDR3 in DNA: TGCGCCACCTCCGACCTAGCGGAAAACAATGAGCAGTTCTTC.

This chain links TRBV28 with TRBJ2-7; tentative D call: TRBD2 (5 bases). The CDR3 loop spans 16 amino acids. V was shortened by 5 bases and J by 1 base, with 18 bases between the two germline ends. The V gene's germline CDR1 is MDHEN and CDR2 SYDVKM. CDR3 amino acids: CASSPTPGRRSYEQYF. As DNA, the CDR3 is TGTGCCAGCAGTCCCACCCCCGGACGGAGGTCCTACGAGCAGTACTTC.

The chain joins TRBV10-3 to TRBJ2-7; D may be TRBD2 (7 bases). The germline V and J ends were trimmed by 8 bases and 0 bases, with 17 bases remaining between them. CDR1 is ENHRY, CDR2 SYGVKD, per germline. This CDR3 is built from 15 residues. As DNA, the CDR3 is TGTGCCATCGGGGAGGGGGGGTCAAGCTCCTACGAGCAGTACTTC. Protein sequence: CAIGEGGSSSYEQYF.

The chain links TRBV11-3 to TRBJ2-5; no clear D gene. The DNA end is more similar to TRBJ2-7, so the J call may be wrong. The CDR3 has 13 residues. Germline assignment: CDR1 SGHNT and CDR2 YENEEA. The CDR3 spells CASSLGHNYEQYF. In DNA form, the CDR3 reads TGTGCCAGCAGCTTAGGCCACAACTACGAGCAGTACTTC.

This sequence joins TRBV5-1 and TRBJ1-5; possibly TRBD1 for D (5 bases). The V end was cut by 1 base, the J end by 4 bases, with 9 bases between. The CDR3 runs 14 residues. Germline V gene lookup returns CDR1 SGHRS and CDR2 YFSETQ. Here the CDR3 DNA reads TGCGCCAGCAGCTTGACAGGCCCTAATCAGCCCCAGCATTTT. Protein product: CASSLTGPNQPQHF.

This clone appeared a single time. This sequence joins TRBV25-1 and TRBJ1-1; TRBD1 matches at 9 bases. With V trimmed by 5 bases and J by 5 bases, 6 bases remained unmatched. The CDR3 is 14 amino acids. The germline V gene has CDR1 MGHDK and CDR2 SYGVNS. The CDR3, as DNA: TGTGCCAGCAGTCCGCTTGGACAGGGGACTGAAGCTTTCTTT. Its protein product is CASSPLGQGTEAFF.

J is TRBJ1-4 and V is TRBV7-9, with a possible D match to TRBD1 (6 bases). The CDR3 has 16 amino acids. From germline, CDR1 is SEHNR and CDR2 FQNEAQ (reference sequence). V lost 5 bases, J lost 0 bases, and 13 bases lay in between. Here the CDR3 DNA reads TGTGCCAGCAGCCGGACAGATGAGGCAACTAATGAAAAACTGTTTTTT. Its translation is CASSRTDEATNEKLFF. Together with reference TRBV7-9 and TRBJ1-4, the CDR3 gives the full variable domain: DTGVSQNPRHKITKRGQNVTFRCDPISEHNRLYWYRQTLGQGPEFLTYFQNEAQLEKSRLLSDRFSAERPKGSFSTLEIQRTEQGDSAMYLCASSRTDEATNEKLFFGSGTQLSVL.

The CDR3: CATASGVKTQYF. CDR3 nucleotide sequence: TGTGCCACCGCTTCGGGGGTCAAGACCCAGTACTTC. The chain is built from TRBV7-9 and TRBJ2-5; tentatively, D is TRBD2 (6 bases). The CDR3 has 12 residues. Trimming shortened V by 10 bases and J by 6 bases, and 15 bases separated the two germline ends. Germline assignment: CDR1 SEHNR and CDR2 FQNEAQ (reference sequence).

A single count supports this clone. The V and J genes are TRBV18 and TRBJ1-4; D perhaps matches TRBD1 (6 bases). CDR1 is KGHSH and CDR2 is LQKENI in the germline V gene. Deletions cut 0 bases from V and 3 bases from J, with 23 bases between. The CDR3 has 20 residues. Here the CDR3 reads CASSPPDPWDPDSPNEKLFF. CDR3 nucleotides: TGTGCCAGCTCACCACCAGACCCCTGGGACCCGGACAGCCCTAATGAAAAACTGTTTTTT.

This clone was seen only once. This sequence joins TRBV7-9 and TRBJ1-4; D is perhaps TRBD1 (6 bases). The CDR3 covers 15 residues. Germline CDR1 and CDR2: SEHNR and FQNEAQ (reference sequence). Trimming cost V 3 bases and J 4 bases, with 12 bases left between them. The CDR3 sequence is CASSLGQEFNEKLFF. The DNA of the CDR3 is TGTGCCAGCAGCTTGGGACAAGAGTTTAATGAAAAACTGTTTTTT.

The chain recombines TRBV30 with TRBJ1-1; TRBD1 matches at 8 bases. The CDR3 has 13 residues. The V segment lost 6 bases and the J segment 4 bases; nucleotides outside the gene matches: 7. Germline CDR1 is GTSNPN and CDR2 is SVGIG (reference sequence). The CDR3 region is CACQRTGPTEAFF. In DNA form, the CDR3 reads TGTGCCTGCCAGAGGACAGGGCCCACTGAAGCTTTCTTT.

The CDR3 coding sequence is TGCAGCGTTGAAGCTCCTACGGGGGGGGTCTACGAGCAGTACTTC. It specifies CSVEAPTGGVYEQYF. The chain links TRBV29-1 to TRBJ2-7; 8 bases align to TRBD2. CDR3 length: 15 residues. The germline gives CDR1 SQVTM, CDR2 ANQGSEA. The trim removed 1 base at V and 3 bases at J, leaving 8 bases unmatched.

V gene TRBV19 combines with J gene TRBJ2-7; possibly TRBD2 for D (5 bases). The CDR3 covers 13 residues. The V gene's germline CDR1 is LNHDA and CDR2 SQIVND (reference sequence). V gave up 3 bases and J gave up 4 bases, with 10 bases separating them. The CDR3 DNA follows: TGTGCCAGTAGTATGGCAGGACTTTACGAGCAGTACTTC. This translates into CASSMAGLYEQYF.

The V gene is TRBV28, the J gene TRBJ1-4, with 8 nucleotides matching TRBD1. The CDR3 sequence is 16 residues long. In germline, CDR1 is MDHEN, CDR2 SYDVKM. V shed 4 bases and J 5 bases; nucleotides not matched to a gene: 9. CDR3 loop: CASSSWTGSLNEKLFF. DNA for the CDR3: TGTGCCAGCAGTTCGTGGACAGGGAGCTTAAATGAAAAACTGTTTTTT.

The V and J genes are TRBV5-1 and TRBJ2-5, with D possibly TRBD2 on 6 matching bases. CDR1 is SGHRS and CDR2 is YFSETQ in the germline V gene. Trimming cost V 0 bases and J 5 bases, with 8 bases left between them. This CDR3 has 13 residues. The CDR3 DNA reads TGCGCCAGCAGCTTGGCGGGGACTGAGACCCAGTACTTC. Protein sequence: CASSLAGTETQYF.

The chain is built from TRBV11-2 and TRBJ2-1; D not resolved. The CDR3 contains 12 residues. Trimming stripped 5 bases from V and 12 bases from J, with 14 bases between. Looked up from germline, CDR1 is SGHAT and CDR2 is FQNNGV. CDR3 DNA sequence: TGTGCCAGCAGCCACGCAGCGATGCGGCAGTTCTTC. Amino acid sequence: CASSHAAMRQFF.

This rearrangement joins TRBV7-8 to TRBJ2-1; 8 nucleotides match TRBD2. This CDR3 is built from 16 residues. Losses at the gene ends were 5 bases for V and 4 bases for J; bases not matched to a gene: 10. Germline CDR1 reads SGHVS; CDR2 reads FQNEAQ. The CDR3 DNA reads TGTGCCAGCAGCCCTCCTCGACTAGCGCGGTACAATGAGCAGTTCTTC. This gives the protein CASSPPRLARYNEQFF.

This clone was observed a handful of times. V usage is TRBV4-1 and J usage is TRBJ1-5; D is undetermined. The CDR3 runs 17 residues. The V end lost 3 bases, the J end lost 0 bases, and 15 bases lay between the germline ends. Germline-derived CDR1 and CDR2 are MGHRA and YSYEKL. The CDR3 DNA reads TGCGCCAGCAGCCAGGAGGGCAGGCTTTATAGCAATCAGCCCCAGCATTTT. Protein sequence: CASSQEGRLYSNQPQHF.

The CDR3 reads CASRPGQGLSYEQYF. In nucleotides, the CDR3 is TGCGCCAGCAGACCTGGACAGGGACTTTCCTACGAGCAGTACTTC. The chain combines TRBV5-1 with TRBJ2-7; 8 bases map to TRBD1. The ends lost 5 bases at V and 1 base at J; junction bases unmatched: 8. CDR3 length equals 15 residues. CDR1 is SGHRS and CDR2 is YFSETQ in the germline V gene.

The rearrangement uses TRBV29-1 and TRBJ2-2; TRBD2 is a possible D gene (6 bases). V was trimmed by 6 bases and J by 1 base, leaving 12 bases between them. CDR1 is SQVTM and CDR2 is ANQGSEA in the germline V gene. The length of the CDR3 is 14 residues. Here the CDR3 DNA reads TGCAGCGTCGGACCGGGGGTGAACACCGGGGAGCTGTTTTTT. Translating gives CSVGPGVNTGELFF.

This clone was seen a single time. This chain joins TRBV28 and TRBJ1-2; D gene ambiguous. V shed 11 bases and J shed 1 base, with 14 bases lying between them. CDR1 is MDHEN, CDR2 SYDVKM, per germline. The CDR3 covers 13 residues. CDR3 in DNA: TGTGCCGGGTCGGGGTGGGGTAACTATGGCTACACCTTC. Protein: CAGSGWGNYGYTF.

The rearrangement uses TRBV14 and TRBJ2-2; tentatively, D is TRBD2 (6 bases). V was shortened by 2 bases and J by 4 bases, with 14 bases between the two germline ends. CDR1 is SGHDN, CDR2 FVKESK, per germline. The CDR3 extends over 16 amino acids. In DNA form, the CDR3 reads TGTGCCAGCAGCCAATACGGGGGTTTTCCCACCGGGGAGCTGTTTTTT. This encodes CASSQYGGFPTGELFF.

This chain links TRBV28 with TRBJ2-1; 7 bases line up with TRBD2. This CDR3 has 16 residues. The V gene's germline CDR1 is MDHEN and CDR2 SYDVKM. With V trimmed by 4 bases and J by 4 bases, 10 bases remained unmatched. Written as DNA, the CDR3 is TGTGCCAGCAGTTATATCGTCGGTAGCGGGTACAATGAGCAGTTCTTC. This gives the protein CASSYIVGSGYNEQFF. The full variable domain, in which reference TRBV28 and TRBJ2-1 provide the parts outside the CDR3, is DVKVTQSSRYLVKRTGEKVFLECVQDMDHENMFWYRQDPGLGLRLIYFSYDVKMKEKGDIPEGYSVSREKKERFSLILESASTNQTSMYLCASSYIVGSGYNEQFFGPGTRLTVL.

V usage is TRBV18 and J usage is TRBJ2-7; 7 bases align to TRBD1. The germline gives CDR1 KGHSH, CDR2 LQKENI. The junction had 12 bases not matched to a gene; V was cut back by 8 bases and J by 5 bases. The CDR3 runs 14 residues. CDR3 nucleotides: TGTGCCAGCCAGCTCCGGGACAGAACGCACGAGCAGTACTTC. Translated, it gives CASQLRDRTHEQYF.

The chain employs TRBV29-1 and TRBJ2-7; tentative D call: TRBD1 (6 bases). The CDR3 consists of 12 residues. In germline, CDR1 is SQVTM, CDR2 ANQGSEA. V was pared by 3 bases and J by 3 bases, with 9 bases between. DNA of the CDR3: TGCAGCGTTGAGGCAGGGGACTACGAGCAGTACTTC. Translated, it gives CSVEAGDYEQYF.

This chain links TRBV28 with TRBJ1-1; a possible D gene is TRBD1 (5 bases). Germline V lookup: CDR1 MDHEN, CDR2 SYDVKM. Deletions cut 4 bases from V and 8 bases from J, with 8 bases between. CDR3 length equals 11 residues. The CDR3 bases are TGTGCCAGCAGTTCCGCAGGGGAAGCTTTCTTT. It translates to CASSSAGEAFF.

The CDR3 coding sequence is TGTGCCAGCAGTTTATCGGGACAGGTCTACGAGCAGTACTTC. Protein: CASSLSGQVYEQYF. The chain carries TRBV28 and TRBJ2-7; 8 bases are a match to TRBD1. With 1 base clipped from V and 3 bases from J, the junction kept 2 bases outside the gene matches. This CDR3 has 14 amino acids. CDR1 is MDHEN and CDR2 is SYDVKM in the germline V gene.

The chain carries TRBV5-1 and TRBJ2-1, with TRBD2 as a possible D gene (7 bases). The germline V gene has CDR1 SGHRS and CDR2 YFSETQ. The CDR3 has 14 amino acids. Trimming removed 0 bases from V and 9 bases from J, with 13 bases in between. The CDR3 DNA reads TGCGCCAGCAGCTTGGGAGGGGGGGGCAGTGAGCAGTTCTTC. Protein product: CASSLGGGGSEQFF.

The rearrangement links TRBV6-6 to TRBJ2-3, with 8 bases matching TRBD2. V shed 6 bases and J 4 bases; nucleotides not matched to a gene: 9. This CDR3 has 15 amino acids. The V gene's germline CDR1 is MNHNY and CDR2 SVGAGI (reference sequence). CDR3 sequence: CASSPSGSNADTQYF. The CDR3 coding sequence is TGTGCCAGCAGCCCCAGCGGGAGCAACGCAGATACGCAGTATTTT.

The genes are TRBV30 and TRBJ2-7; 8 nucleotides align to TRBD1. CDR1 and CDR2 (germline): GTSNPN, SVGIG (reference sequence). Trimming at V came to 0 bases and at J to 2 bases, leaving 15 bases not matched to a gene. The CDR3 covers 18 residues. The DNA of the CDR3 is TGTGCCTGGAGTGTCAGGACAGGGCTTCATGAAACTCCCTACGAGCAGTACTTC. Protein sequence: CAWSVRTGLHETPYEQYF.